These 31 T cell receptor beta chains were all obtained from the same sample, sequenced in a study of shared clonotypes between healthy human individuals (dated by TCRdb to the early 2020s). Library preparation used the immunoSEQ multiplex PCR assay. What TCRdb holds here is the immuneACCESS table cut down to in-frame rearrangements. Part of the clones is not present; checked against another copy, under half of the missing clones reflect an unresolved V gene, and the others are unexplained. For this sample the table gives some 2.1 million clones, of which just over 90% were detected only once. About 1.7% of the sample belongs to the ten largest clones. CD8 naive samples were obtained by positive selection for CCR7 among CD45RO-negative cells, yielding a CD45RA+CCR7+ population from which TemRA cells were excluded. The sample taken for sequencing was naive CD8+ T cells from PBMCs. Interpreted using the paper, the cell subset or site label stands for: CD45RA+CCR7+. The receptor source for this set is a man between 18 and 29 years old in good health. Some clones in this sample may be carry-over from other donors' samples.

V gene TRBV29-1 combines with J gene TRBJ2-1; the D is unclear. There are 10 residues in the CDR3. V was trimmed by 3 bases and J by 15 bases, leaving 12 bases between them. CDR1 is SQVTM and CDR2 is ANQGSEA in the germline V gene. Here the CDR3 reads CSVDMGIPFF. The CDR3 DNA reads TGCAGCGTTGACATGGGTATTCCGTTCTTC.

The chain couples TRBV5-5 to TRBJ2-7; D unresolved. V was pared by 0 bases and J by 3 bases, with 7 bases between. This CDR3 comprises 13 residues. Germline CDR1 SGHKS, CDR2 YYEKEE (reference sequence). The CDR3 loop reads CASSLVLNYEQYF. DNA for the CDR3: TGTGCCAGCAGCTTGGTACTGAACTACGAGCAGTACTTC. Based on the CDR3 plus reference TRBV5-5 and TRBJ2-7, the full variable domain is DAGVTQSPTHLIKTRGQQVTLRCSPISGHKSVSWYQQVLGQGPQFIFQYYEKEERGRGNFPDRFSARQFPNYSSELNVNALLLGDSALYLCASSLVLNYEQYFGPGTRLTVT.

The V gene is TRBV9, the J gene TRBJ1-1; 12 nucleotides match TRBD1. There are 18 residues in the CDR3. Trimming removed 0 bases from V and 5 bases from J; junction bases left unmatched: 11. The germline CDR1 and CDR2 sequences are SGDLS and YYNGEE. DNA of the CDR3: TGTGCCAGCAGCGTAGCCCGGGACAGGGGGCCGGAAGATACTGAAGCTTTCTTT. Protein: CASSVARDRGPEDTEAFF.

This clone has only one observation. The CDR3 sequence is CASSQERGAGELFF. For the CDR3, the DNA is TGCGCCAGCAGCCAAGAACGCGGGGCCGGGGAGCTGTTTTTT. This sequence joins TRBV4-3 and TRBJ2-2, with a possible D match to TRBD2 (6 bases). Per germline, CDR1 LGHNA and CDR2 YSLEER. The ends were cut back, 0 bases at V and 6 bases at J, with 8 bases in the middle. The CDR3 extends over 14 amino acids.

CDR3: CASATLTGMVGTEAFF. CDR3 coding DNA: TGTGCCAGCGCTACTTTAACCGGAATGGTGGGTACTGAAGCTTTCTTT. The genes are TRBV27 and TRBJ1-1; D gene uncertain. CDR3 length: 16 residues. Looked up from germline, CDR1 is MNHEY and CDR2 is SMNVEV (reference sequence). V shed 8 bases and J shed 5 bases, with 24 bases lying between them.

In this sample, this clone turned up once. V usage is TRBV7-6 and J usage is TRBJ2-5, with 10 bases aligning to TRBD2. Germline assignment: CDR1 SGHVS and CDR2 FNYEAQ. The CDR3 sequence is 16 residues long. V shed 5 bases and J 5 bases; nucleotides not matched to a gene: 11. This CDR3 reads CASSAILAGERETQYF. In nucleotides, the CDR3 is TGTGCCAGCAGCGCTATCCTAGCGGGAGAACGGGAGACCCAGTACTTC. The complete variable domain, with remaining parts taken from reference TRBV7-6 and TRBJ2-5, reads GAGVSQSPRYKVTKRGQDVALRCDPISGHVSLYWYRQALGQGPEFLTYFNYEAQQDKSGLPNDRFSAERPEGSISTLTIQRTEQRDSAMYRCASSAILAGERETQYFGPGTRLLVL.

This chain uses TRBV5-1 with TRBJ2-1, with TRBD2 matching 9 bases. With V trimmed by 3 bases and J by 6 bases, 10 bases remained unmatched. Germline V gene lookup returns CDR1 SGHRS and CDR2 YFSETQ. The CDR3 length is 16 residues. In nucleotides, the CDR3 is TGCGCCAGCAGCTGGGGTGGCGGGAGGGCCCCCAATGAGCAGTTCTTC. This encodes CASSWGGGRAPNEQFF.

The V call is TRBV7-9, the J call TRBJ2-7, with TRBD1 matching 7 bases. The germline V gene encodes CDR1 SEHNR and CDR2 FQNEAQ (reference sequence). V was clipped by 3 bases and J by 3 bases; unmatched bases: 5. The CDR3 consists of 14 residues. The CDR3 loop is CASSFNSGGYEQYF. Written as DNA, the CDR3 is TGTGCCAGCAGCTTTAACTCAGGGGGCTACGAGCAGTACTTC.

The rearrangement links TRBV7-2 to TRBJ2-7; TRBD2 is a possible D gene (5 bases). This CDR3 comprises 14 residues. V gave up 10 bases and J gave up 0 bases, with 16 bases separating them. The germline CDR1 and CDR2 sequences are SGHTA and FQGNSA. The CDR3 coding sequence is TGTGCCATCCTTCGTAGCGTGAACTCCTACGAGCAGTACTTC. Encoded protein: CAILRSVNSYEQYF.

The chain couples TRBV27 to TRBJ1-4, with 8 positions matching TRBD1. CDR1 and CDR2 (germline): MNHEY, SMNVEV (reference sequence). Trimming at V came to 2 bases and at J to 10 bases, leaving 6 bases not matched to a gene. The CDR3 is 14 amino acids. The CDR3 DNA sequence: TGTGCCAGCAGTTTAAGGACAGGGATGGGAAAACTGTTTTTT. This sequence encodes CASSLRTGMGKLFF.

The rearrangement joins TRBV13 to TRBJ1-3; 10 bases line up with TRBD1. In germline, CDR1 is PRHDT, CDR2 FYEKMQ (reference sequence). This CDR3 region has 15 residues. V was pared by 5 bases and J by 8 bases, with 9 bases of the junction left unmatched. CDR3 DNA: TGTGCCAGCAGCCCGACGGGACAGGGGTTATACACCATATATTTT. It specifies CASSPTGQGLYTIYF.

Concerning this clone itself: Other DNA sequences within the sample encode an identical CDR3. V is TRBV7-2 and J is TRBJ2-3; 7 bases are a match to TRBD2. The CDR3 extends over 15 amino acids. The germline gives CDR1 SGHTA, CDR2 FQGNSA. The junction had 4 bases not matched to a gene; V was cut back by 4 bases and J by 0 bases. CDR3 DNA sequence: TGTGCCAGCAGCTCGCTAGCGGTGAGCACAGATACGCAGTATTTT. Its translation: CASSSLAVSTDTQYF.

The chain joins TRBV9 to TRBJ2-2; 8 nucleotides match TRBD1. The V segment lost 2 bases and the J segment 4 bases; nucleotides outside the gene matches: 7. The CDR3 runs to 16 residues. Germline-derived CDR1 and CDR2 are SGDLS and YYNGEE. The CDR3 loop reads CASSVSRGRGTGELFF. In nucleotides, the CDR3 is TGTGCCAGCAGCGTTTCCAGGGGGCGCGGCACCGGGGAGCTGTTTTTT.

The chain joins TRBV5-6 to TRBJ1-1, with unresolved D. The CDR3 totals 15 residues. Trimming cost V 0 bases and J 6 bases, with 15 bases left between them. CDR1 and CDR2 (germline): SGHDT, YYEEEE. CDR3 residues: CASSLVGVTLSEAFF. CDR3 sequence (DNA): TGTGCCAGCAGCTTGGTCGGAGTGACTCTCTCTGAAGCTTTCTTT. Looking up the rest from reference TRBV5-6 and TRBJ1-1 gives the full variable domain: DAGVTQSPTHLIKTRGQQVTLRCSPKSGHDTVSWYQQALGQGPQFIFQYYEEEERQRGNFPDRFSGHQFPNYSSELNVNALLLGDSALYLCASSLVGVTLSEAFFGQGTRLTVV.

V gene TRBV7-9 combines with J gene TRBJ2-1; 8 nucleotides agree with TRBD2. The CDR3 runs 15 residues. V lost 5 bases, J lost 0 bases, and 3 bases stayed unmatched. In germline, CDR1 is SEHNR, CDR2 FQNEAQ (reference sequence). The CDR3 is CASSLSGDSYNEQFF. As DNA, the CDR3 is TGTGCCAGCAGCCTTAGCGGGGACTCCTACAATGAGCAGTTCTTC.

This clone was seen just once. Other nucleotide sequences in the sample specify the same CDR3. The chain recombines TRBV9 with TRBJ2-5; D is unresolved. Trimming took off 0 bases at V and 3 bases at J, with 3 bases between the two ends. The germline V gene has CDR1 SGDLS and CDR2 YYNGEE. The CDR3 length is 12 residues. The CDR3 is CASSVEEETQYF. In DNA, the CDR3 is TGTGCCAGCAGCGTAGAAGAAGAGACCCAGTACTTC.

The chain carries TRBV28 and TRBJ2-7; D is possibly TRBD2 (5 bases). This CDR3 region has 12 residues. Germline CDR1 and CDR2: MDHEN and SYDVKM. Trimming shortened V by 6 bases and J by 4 bases, and 10 bases separated the two germline ends. Here the CDR3 DNA reads TGTGCCAGCAGGGACGGCGGGTACGAGCAGTACTTC. It specifies CASRDGGYEQYF.

V usage is TRBV4-2 and J usage is TRBJ2-1; D is unclear. The germline V gene encodes CDR1 LGHNA and CDR2 YNFKEQ. V was shortened by 4 bases and J by 4 bases, with 17 bases between the two germline ends. This CDR3 contains 16 residues. As DNA, the CDR3 is TGTGCCAGCAGCCCGTCCGCCCGCGGAACATACAATGAGCAGTTCTTC. Protein sequence: CASSPSARGTYNEQFF.

V is TRBV7-9 and J is TRBJ2-7; the match to TRBD2 covers 10 bases. The CDR3 spans 16 residues. Germline-derived CDR1 and CDR2 are SEHNR and FQNEAQ (reference sequence). The J segment lost 7 bases and the V segment lost 5 bases, leaving 14 bases of the junction unmatched. The CDR3 loop reads CASSPGPAGGPWEQYF. In DNA, the CDR3 is TGTGCCAGCAGCCCAGGACCAGCGGGAGGGCCGTGGGAGCAGTACTTC.

The chain is built from TRBV4-3 and TRBJ2-7, with D tentatively TRBD2 (5 bases). This CDR3 region has 15 residues. Germline loops: CDR1 LGHNA, CDR2 YSLEER. The ends were cut back, 1 base at V and 3 bases at J, with 13 bases in the middle. CDR3 DNA: TGCGCCAGCAGCCAAGTATACGGAGCGGACTACGAGCAGTACTTC. It translates to CASSQVYGADYEQYF.

The chain employs TRBV19 and TRBJ1-5; a weak D match, TRBD1 (6 bases). CDR1 is LNHDA, CDR2 SQIVND, per germline (reference sequence). This CDR3 region has 18 residues. The germline V and J ends were trimmed by 7 bases and 0 bases, with 22 bases remaining between them. For the CDR3, the DNA is TGTGCCAGTACCACACCTTACAGGGAGGCCTATAGCAATCAGCCCCAGCATTTT. It yields the protein CASTTPYREAYSNQPQHF.

The rearrangement links TRBV29-1 to TRBJ2-1, with D possibly matching TRBD1 (6 bases). Trimming removed 6 bases at V and 0 bases at J, with 15 bases between. In germline, CDR1 is SQVTM, CDR2 ANQGSEA. The CDR3 contains 15 residues. The CDR3 nucleotides read TGCAGCGTAAAGGACAGAGGCAGCTCCTACAATGAGCAGTTCTTC. It translates to CSVKDRGSSYNEQFF.

The chain is built from TRBV2 and TRBJ2-1; the match to TRBD1 covers 7 bases. The V and J ends lost 0 bases and 8 bases, in that order; junction bases with no gene match: 7. The CDR3 loop spans 15 amino acids. Germline values: CDR1 SNHLY, CDR2 FYNNEI. The CDR3 nucleotides read TGTGCCAGCAGTGAAGCGAATGACAGGGACCATGAGCAGTTCTTC. The encoded protein is CASSEANDRDHEQFF.

V gene TRBV9 combines with J gene TRBJ2-1; D assignment may be TRBD1 or TRBD2 (5 bases each). Between the trimmed V and J ends, which lost 0 bases and 4 bases, there was a span of 11 bases. CDR1 is SGDLS, CDR2 YYNGEE, per germline. CDR3 length equals 15 residues. The CDR3 region is CASSVGGPGYNEQFF. DNA for the CDR3: TGTGCCAGCAGCGTAGGGGGACCGGGTTACAATGAGCAGTTCTTC.

The V and J genes are TRBV19 and TRBJ1-1, with TRBD1 as a possible D gene (6 bases). This CDR3 is built from 14 residues. V dropped 6 bases and J dropped 5 bases, with 16 bases sitting between them. Germline loops: CDR1 LNHDA, CDR2 SQIVND (reference sequence). CDR3 protein: CASRLDSGTTEAFF. CDR3 DNA: TGTGCCAGTAGGTTGGACAGTGGGACAACTGAAGCTTTCTTT.

V and J are TRBV5-1 and TRBJ2-6; D is undetermined. The germline V gene has CDR1 SGHRS and CDR2 YFSETQ. The CDR3 totals 16 residues. Trimming shortened V by 3 bases and J by 4 bases, and 14 bases separated the two germline ends. CDR3 residues: CASSSKDGPGANVLTF. Written as DNA, the CDR3 is TGCGCCAGCAGCTCTAAGGACGGCCCGGGGGCCAACGTCCTGACTTTC.

This clone was found once. This chain uses TRBV7-6 with TRBJ2-1; 11 nucleotides align to TRBD2. The CDR3 sequence is 19 residues long. The V gene's germline CDR1 is SGHVS and CDR2 FNYEAQ. Trimming removed 1 base from V and 0 bases from J; junction bases left unmatched: 8. The CDR3 coding sequence is TGTGCCAGCAGCTTAGGTAGTGGACTAGCGGGTGTCTCCTACAATGAGCAGTTCTTC. Its translation is CASSLGSGLAGVSYNEQFF. Combining the CDR3 with reference TRBV7-6 and TRBJ2-1 gives the whole variable domain GAGVSQSPRYKVTKRGQDVALRCDPISGHVSLYWYRQALGQGPEFLTYFNYEAQQDKSGLPNDRFSAERPEGSISTLTIQRTEQRDSAMYRCASSLGSGLAGVSYNEQFFGPGTRLTVL.

V usage is TRBV7-9 and J usage is TRBJ2-1; a possible D gene is TRBD2 (5 bases). The V end was cut by 3 bases, the J end by 10 bases, with 7 bases between. CDR1 SEHNR and CDR2 FQNEAQ come from the germline V gene (reference sequence). This CDR3 is 11 amino acids long. The CDR3 coding sequence is TGTGCCAGCAGCTTTAGCGAAGAGCAGTTCTTC. This sequence encodes CASSFSEEQFF.

This chain links TRBV28 with TRBJ2-3; 9 bases are shared with TRBD2. Germline V gene sequence: CDR1 MDHEN, CDR2 SYDVKM. The V gene end was trimmed by 3 bases and the J gene end by 4 bases; junction bases not matched to a gene: 5. CDR3 length equals 15 residues. CDR3 amino acids: CASSFGGRESDTQYF. The CDR3 coding sequence is TGTGCCAGCAGTTTCGGCGGGAGGGAATCAGATACGCAGTATTTT.

The chain links TRBV28 to TRBJ2-7, with 16 bases aligning to TRBD2. In germline, CDR1 is MDHEN, CDR2 SYDVKM. Trimming at V came to 5 bases and at J to 5 bases, leaving 15 bases not matched to a gene. The CDR3 length is 19 residues. The CDR3 loop is CASSDYGTSGRADLHEQYF. The CDR3 DNA sequence: TGTGCCAGCAGTGATTACGGGACTAGCGGGAGGGCCGATCTACACGAGCAGTACTTC.

For the CDR3, the DNA is TGTGCCAGCAGCCCCTCTCAGGGCATGTCTTACGAGCAGTACTTC. Amino acid sequence: CASSPSQGMSYEQYF. J is TRBJ2-7 and V is TRBV9; tentatively, D is TRBD1 (5 bases). Between the trimmed V and J ends, which lost 4 bases and 4 bases, there was a span of 18 bases. Germline assignment: CDR1 SGDLS and CDR2 YYNGEE. The CDR3 has 15 amino acids.